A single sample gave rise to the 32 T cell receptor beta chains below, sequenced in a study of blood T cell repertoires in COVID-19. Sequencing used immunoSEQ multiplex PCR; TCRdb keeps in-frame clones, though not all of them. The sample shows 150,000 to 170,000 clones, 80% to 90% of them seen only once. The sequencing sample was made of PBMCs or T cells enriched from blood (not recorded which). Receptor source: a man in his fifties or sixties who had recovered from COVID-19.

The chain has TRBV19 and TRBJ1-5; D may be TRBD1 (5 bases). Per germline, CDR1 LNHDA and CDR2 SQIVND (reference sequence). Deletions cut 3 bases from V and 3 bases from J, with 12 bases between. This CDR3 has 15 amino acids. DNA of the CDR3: TGTGCCAGTAGTATCGGGACTGATAACAATCAGCCCCAGCATTTT. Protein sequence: CASSIGTDNNQPQHF.

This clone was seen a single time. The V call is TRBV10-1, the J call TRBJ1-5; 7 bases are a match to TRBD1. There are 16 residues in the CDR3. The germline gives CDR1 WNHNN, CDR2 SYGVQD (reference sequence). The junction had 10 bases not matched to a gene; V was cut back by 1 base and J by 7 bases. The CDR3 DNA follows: TGCGCCAGCAGTGAGTTAACAGGGGTTGAGGGGCAGCCCCAGCATTTT. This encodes CASSELTGVEGQPQHF.

The CDR3, as DNA: TGCGCCAGCAGCTCATCATACAGGGGTCATGGCTACACCTTC. Protein sequence: CASSSSYRGHGYTF. The chain links TRBV5-1 to TRBJ1-2; TRBD1 matches 7 bases. Trimming took 3 bases from V and 6 from J; bases not matched to a gene: 8. Germline CDR1 is SGHRS and CDR2 is YFSETQ. This CDR3 region has 14 residues. The variable domain in full, with the rest retrieved from reference TRBV5-1 and TRBJ1-2, is KAGVTQTPRYLIKTRGQQVTLSCSPISGHRSVSWYQQTPGQGLQFLFEYFSETQRNKGNFPGRFSGRQFSNSRSEMNVSTLELGDSALYLCASSSSYRGHGYTFGSGTRLTVV.

The CDR3 loop reads CASSPDRYEQYF. DNA of the CDR3: TGTGCCAGCTCACCGGACAGATACGAGCAGTACTTC. The chain carries TRBV18 and TRBJ2-7; D is possibly TRBD1 (6 bases). CDR3 length equals 12 residues. V lost 3 bases, J lost 4 bases, and 7 bases lay in between. Germline lookup yields CDR1 KGHSH and CDR2 LQKENI.

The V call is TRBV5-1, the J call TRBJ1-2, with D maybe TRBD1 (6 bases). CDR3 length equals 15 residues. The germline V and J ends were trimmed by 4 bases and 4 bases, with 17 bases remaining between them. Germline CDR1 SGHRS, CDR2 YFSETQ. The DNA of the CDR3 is TGCGCCAGCAGCGAGGGGACAAAGGCGTTCTATGGCTACACCTTC. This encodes CASSEGTKAFYGYTF.

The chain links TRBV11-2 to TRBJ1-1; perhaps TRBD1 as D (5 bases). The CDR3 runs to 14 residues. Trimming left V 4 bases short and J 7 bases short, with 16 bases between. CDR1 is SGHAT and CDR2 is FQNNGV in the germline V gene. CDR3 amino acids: CASSSSFGGSEAFF. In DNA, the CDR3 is TGTGCCAGCAGCTCCTCCTTCGGGGGAAGTGAAGCTTTCTTT.

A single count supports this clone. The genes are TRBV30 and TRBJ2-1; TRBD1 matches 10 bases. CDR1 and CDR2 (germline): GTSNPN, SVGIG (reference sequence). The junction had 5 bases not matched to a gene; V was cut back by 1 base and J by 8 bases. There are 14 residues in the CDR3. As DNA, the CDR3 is TGTGCCTGGAGTGCCGGGACAGGGGCCCATGAGCAGTTCTTC. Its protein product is CAWSAGTGAHEQFF. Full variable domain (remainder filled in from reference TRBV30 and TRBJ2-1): SQTIHQWPATLVQPVGSPLSLECTVEGTSNPNLYWYRQAAGRGLQLLFYSVGIGQISSEVPQNLSASRPQDRQFILSSKKLLLSDSGFYLCAWSAGTGAHEQFFGPGTRLTVL.

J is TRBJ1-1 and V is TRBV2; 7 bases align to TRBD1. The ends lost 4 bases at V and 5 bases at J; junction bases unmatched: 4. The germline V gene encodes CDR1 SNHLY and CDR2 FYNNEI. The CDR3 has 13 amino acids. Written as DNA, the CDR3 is TGTGCCAGCAGTGTTACAGGGGTTACTGAAGCTTTCTTT. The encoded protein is CASSVTGVTEAFF.

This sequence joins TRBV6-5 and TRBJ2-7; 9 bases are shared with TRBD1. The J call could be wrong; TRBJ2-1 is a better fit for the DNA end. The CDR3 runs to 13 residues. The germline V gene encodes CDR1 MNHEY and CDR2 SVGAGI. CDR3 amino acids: CASGGDRDDEQFF. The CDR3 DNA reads TGTGCCAGCGGGGGGGACAGGGACGATGAGCAGTTCTTC.

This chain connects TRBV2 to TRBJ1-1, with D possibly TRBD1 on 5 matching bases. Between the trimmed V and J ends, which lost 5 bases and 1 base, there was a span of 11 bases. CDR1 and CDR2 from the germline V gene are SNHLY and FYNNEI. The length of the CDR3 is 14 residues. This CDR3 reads CASSLDQGNTEAFF. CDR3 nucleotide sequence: TGTGCCAGCAGTTTAGACCAGGGGAACACTGAAGCTTTCTTT.

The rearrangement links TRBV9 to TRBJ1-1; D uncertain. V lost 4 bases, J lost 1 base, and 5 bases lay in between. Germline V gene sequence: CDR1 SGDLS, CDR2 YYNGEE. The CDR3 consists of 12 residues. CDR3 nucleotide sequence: TGTGCCAGCAGCTCCGGGAACACTGAAGCTTTCTTT. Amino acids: CASSSGNTEAFF.

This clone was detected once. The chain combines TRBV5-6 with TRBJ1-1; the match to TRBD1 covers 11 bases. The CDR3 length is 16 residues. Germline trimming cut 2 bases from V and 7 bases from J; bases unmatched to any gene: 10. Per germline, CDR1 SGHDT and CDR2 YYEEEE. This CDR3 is CASSFGFRTGGREAFF. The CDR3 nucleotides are TGTGCCAGCAGCTTCGGGTTCAGGACAGGGGGCCGTGAAGCTTTCTTT.

The chain's CDR3 is CATSQARQGAWETQYF. CDR3 in DNA: TGTGCCACCAGCCAAGCGCGGCAGGGGGCATGGGAGACCCAGTACTTC. The chain joins TRBV15 to TRBJ2-5; 8 bases line up with TRBD1. The CDR3 length is 16 residues. The V segment lost 5 bases and the J segment 5 bases; nucleotides outside the gene matches: 13. CDR1 is LNHNV and CDR2 is YYDKDF in the germline V gene (reference sequence).

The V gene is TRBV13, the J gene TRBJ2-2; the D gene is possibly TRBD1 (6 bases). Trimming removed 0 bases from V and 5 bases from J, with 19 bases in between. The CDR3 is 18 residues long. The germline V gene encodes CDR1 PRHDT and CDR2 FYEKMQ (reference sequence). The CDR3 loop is CASSLGSGVNRGTGELFF. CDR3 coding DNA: TGTGCCAGCAGCTTAGGTTCAGGGGTAAACCGGGGAACCGGGGAGCTGTTTTTT. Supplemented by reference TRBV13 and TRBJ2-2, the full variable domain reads AAGVIQSPRHLIKEKRETATLKCYPIPRHDTVYWYQQGPGQDPQFLISFYEKMQSDKGSIPDRFSAQQFSDYHSELNMSSLELGDSALYFCASSLGSGVNRGTGELFFGEGSRLTVL.

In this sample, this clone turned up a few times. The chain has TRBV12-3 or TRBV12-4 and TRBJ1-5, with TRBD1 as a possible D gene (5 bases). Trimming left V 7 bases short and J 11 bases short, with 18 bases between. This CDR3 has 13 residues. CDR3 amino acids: CASTPQGGGAQHF. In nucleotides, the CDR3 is TGTGCCAGCACTCCTCAGGGCGGCGGGGCCCAGCATTTT.

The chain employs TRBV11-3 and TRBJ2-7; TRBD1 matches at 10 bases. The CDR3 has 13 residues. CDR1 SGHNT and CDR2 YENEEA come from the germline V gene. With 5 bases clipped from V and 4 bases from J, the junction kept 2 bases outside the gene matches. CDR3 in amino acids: CASSRTGGYEQYF. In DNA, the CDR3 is TGTGCCAGCAGCAGGACAGGGGGTTACGAGCAGTACTTC. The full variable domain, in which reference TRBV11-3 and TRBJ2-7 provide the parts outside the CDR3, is EAGVVQSPRYKIIEKKQPVAFWCNPISGHNTLYWYLQNLGQGPELLIRYENEEAVDDSQLPKDRFSAERLKGVDSTLKIQPAELGDSAVYLCASSRTGGYEQYFGPGTRLTVT.

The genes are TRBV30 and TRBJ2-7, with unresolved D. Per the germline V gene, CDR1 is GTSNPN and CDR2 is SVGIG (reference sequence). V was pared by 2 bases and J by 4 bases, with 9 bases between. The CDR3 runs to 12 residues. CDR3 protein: CAWSLQSYEQYF. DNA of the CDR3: TGTGCCTGGAGTCTGCAGTCATACGAGCAGTACTTC.

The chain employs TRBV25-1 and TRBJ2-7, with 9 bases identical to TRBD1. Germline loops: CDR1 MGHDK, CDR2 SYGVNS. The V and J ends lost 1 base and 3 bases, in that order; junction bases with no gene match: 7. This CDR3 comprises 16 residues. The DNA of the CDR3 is TGTGCCAGCAGTGAATCTTGGACAGGGGAAAGCTACGAGCAGTACTTC. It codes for CASSESWTGESYEQYF.

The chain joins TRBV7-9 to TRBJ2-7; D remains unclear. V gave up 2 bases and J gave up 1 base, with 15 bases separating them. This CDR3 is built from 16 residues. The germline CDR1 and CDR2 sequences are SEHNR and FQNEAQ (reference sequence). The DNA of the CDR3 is TGTGCCAGCAGCTTATCCTCGGTCCTCGTATCCTACGAGCAGTACTTC. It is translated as CASSLSSVLVSYEQYF. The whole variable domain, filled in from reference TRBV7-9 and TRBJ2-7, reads DTGVSQNPRHKITKRGQNVTFRCDPISEHNRLYWYRQTLGQGPEFLTYFQNEAQLEKSRLLSDRFSAERPKGSFSTLEIQRTEQGDSAMYLCASSLSSVLVSYEQYFGPGTRLTVT.

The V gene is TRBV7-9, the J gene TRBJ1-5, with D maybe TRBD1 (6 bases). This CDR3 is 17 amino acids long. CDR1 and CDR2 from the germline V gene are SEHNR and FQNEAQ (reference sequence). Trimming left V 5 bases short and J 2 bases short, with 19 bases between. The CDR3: CASSPLGGGAGNQPQHF. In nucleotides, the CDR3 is TGTGCCAGCAGCCCTCTGGGCGGGGGCGCCGGCAATCAGCCCCAGCATTTT.

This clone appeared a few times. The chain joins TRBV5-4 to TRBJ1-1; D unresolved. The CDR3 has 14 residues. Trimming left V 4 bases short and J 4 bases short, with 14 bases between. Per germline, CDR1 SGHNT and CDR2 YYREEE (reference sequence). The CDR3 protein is CASSVTPLGTEAFF. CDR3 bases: TGTGCCAGCAGCGTGACACCTCTTGGCACTGAAGCTTTCTTT.

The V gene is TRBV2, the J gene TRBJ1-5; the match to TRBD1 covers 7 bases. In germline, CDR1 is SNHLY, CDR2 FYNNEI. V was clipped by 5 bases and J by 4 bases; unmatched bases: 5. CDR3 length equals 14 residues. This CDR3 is CASSWTGVNQPQHF. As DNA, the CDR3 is TGTGCCAGCAGTTGGACAGGAGTTAATCAGCCCCAGCATTTT.

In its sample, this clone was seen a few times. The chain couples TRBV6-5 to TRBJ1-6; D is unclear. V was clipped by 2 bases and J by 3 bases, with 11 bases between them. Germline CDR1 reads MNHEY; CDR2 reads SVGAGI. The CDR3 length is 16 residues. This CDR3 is CASSYSGRVYNSPLHF. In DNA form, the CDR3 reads TGTGCCAGCAGTTACAGCGGGAGAGTCTATAATTCACCCCTCCACTTT.

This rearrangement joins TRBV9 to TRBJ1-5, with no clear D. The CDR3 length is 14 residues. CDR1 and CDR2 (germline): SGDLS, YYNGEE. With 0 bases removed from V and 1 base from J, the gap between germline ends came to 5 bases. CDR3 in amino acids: CASSVESSNQPQHF. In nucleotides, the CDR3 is TGTGCCAGCAGCGTAGAATCGAGCAATCAGCCCCAGCATTTT.

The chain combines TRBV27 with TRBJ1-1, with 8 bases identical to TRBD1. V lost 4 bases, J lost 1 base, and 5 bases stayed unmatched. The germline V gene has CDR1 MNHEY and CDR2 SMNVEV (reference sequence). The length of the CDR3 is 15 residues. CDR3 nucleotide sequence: TGTGCCAGCAGTTCGAGGACAGGGTGGAACACTGAAGCTTTCTTT. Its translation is CASSSRTGWNTEAFF.

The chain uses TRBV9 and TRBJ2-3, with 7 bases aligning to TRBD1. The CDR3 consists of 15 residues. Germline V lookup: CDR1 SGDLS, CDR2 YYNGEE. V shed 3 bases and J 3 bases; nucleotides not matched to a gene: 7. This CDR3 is CASSEGPTGTDTQYF. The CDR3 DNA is TGTGCCAGCAGCGAAGGCCCGACAGGGACAGATACGCAGTATTTT.

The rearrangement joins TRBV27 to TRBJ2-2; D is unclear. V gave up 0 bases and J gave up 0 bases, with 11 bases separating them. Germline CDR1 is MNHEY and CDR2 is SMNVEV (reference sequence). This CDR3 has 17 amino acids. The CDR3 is CASSLSLVLANTGELFF. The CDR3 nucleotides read TGTGCCAGCAGTTTATCTCTCGTCCTCGCGAACACCGGGGAGCTGTTTTTT.

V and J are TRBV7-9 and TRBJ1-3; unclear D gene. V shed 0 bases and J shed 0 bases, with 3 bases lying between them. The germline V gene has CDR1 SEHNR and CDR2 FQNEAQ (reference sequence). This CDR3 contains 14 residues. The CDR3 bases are TGTGCCAGCAGCTTAGCCAGCTCTGGAAACACCATATATTTT. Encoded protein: CASSLASSGNTIYF.

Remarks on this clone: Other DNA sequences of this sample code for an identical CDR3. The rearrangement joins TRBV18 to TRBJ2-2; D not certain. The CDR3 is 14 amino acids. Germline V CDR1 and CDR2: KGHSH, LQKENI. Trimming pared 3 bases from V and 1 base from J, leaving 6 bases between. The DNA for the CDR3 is TGTGCCAGCTCACCTGGGCAGAACACCGGGGAGCTGTTTTTT. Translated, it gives CASSPGQNTGELFF. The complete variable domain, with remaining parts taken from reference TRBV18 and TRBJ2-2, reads NAGVMQNPRHLVRRRGQEARLRCSPMKGHSHVYWYRQLPEEGLKFMVYLQKENIIDESGMPKERFSAEFPKEGPSILRIQQVVRGDSAAYFCASSPGQNTGELFFGEGSRLTVL.

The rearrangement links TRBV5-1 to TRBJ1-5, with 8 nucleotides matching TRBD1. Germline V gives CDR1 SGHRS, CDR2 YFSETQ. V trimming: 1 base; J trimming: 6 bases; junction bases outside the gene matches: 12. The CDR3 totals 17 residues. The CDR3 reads CASSLSRTGLVGQPQHF. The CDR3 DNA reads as TGCGCCAGCAGCTTGTCTCGGACAGGGTTGGTTGGTCAGCCCCAGCATTTT.

DNA for the CDR3: TGTGCCACCAGTGATCCCGGACAGGGGTATGGCTACACCTTC. Its translation: CATSDPGQGYGYTF. The chain recombines TRBV24-1 with TRBJ1-2, with 9 bases fitting TRBD1. CDR1 is KGHDR, CDR2 SFDVKD, per germline. V was clipped by 3 bases and J by 5 bases; unmatched bases: 3. There are 14 residues in the CDR3.

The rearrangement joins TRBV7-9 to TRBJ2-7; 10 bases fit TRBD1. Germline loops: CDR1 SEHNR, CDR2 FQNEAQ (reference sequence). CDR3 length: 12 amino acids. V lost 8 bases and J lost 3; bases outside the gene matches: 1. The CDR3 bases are TGTGCCAGCGGGACAGGGGACTACGAGCAGTACTTC. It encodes CASGTGDYEQYF.